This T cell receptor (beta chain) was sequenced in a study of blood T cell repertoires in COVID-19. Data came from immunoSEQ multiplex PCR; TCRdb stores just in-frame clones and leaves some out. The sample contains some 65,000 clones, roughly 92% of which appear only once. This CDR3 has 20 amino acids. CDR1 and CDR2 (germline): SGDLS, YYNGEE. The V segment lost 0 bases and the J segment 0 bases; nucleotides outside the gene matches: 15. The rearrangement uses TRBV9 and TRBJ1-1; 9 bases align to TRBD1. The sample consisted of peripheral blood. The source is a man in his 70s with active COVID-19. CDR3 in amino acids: CASSVAPPGQGLGLNTEAFF. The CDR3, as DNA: TGTGCCAGCAGCGTAGCTCCCCCGGGACAGGGACTGGGTTTGAACACTGAAGCTTTCTTT.